The entry below gives a single TCR beta chain sequence along with its context. Its antigen is not known. The data were taken from a study of OX40 agonist ivuxolimab in advanced cancers. Turning to the study itself: Among those enrolled, mean age was approximately 62 years (range about 23 to 80) and about 79% were male. In three patients, partial responses were observed, one with hepatocellular carcinoma and two with cutaneous melanoma. Findings and caveats of the study: Low levels of normalized T-cell clonal expansion also appeared in some nonresponders. Clonal expansion was among the lowest in partial responders at 0.1-3.0 mg/kg, especially CD8+.

J was trimmed by 6 bases and V by 0 bases; bases with no gene match: 4. CDR3 size: 16 residues. Germline V gives CDR1 LGHNA, CDR2 YNFKEQ. The repertoire was sequenced with immunoSEQ multiplex PCR; TCRdb's copy has only in-frame clones and lacks some. Counted here are over 14,000 clones, roughly 89% occurring once; the ten biggest clones make up 20% to 25%. The chain is built from TRBV4-2 and TRBJ2-1; 11 bases are a match to TRBD1. This receptor was obtained from an adult with an advanced solid tumor such as melanoma, head and neck, liver or kidney cancer. This material consisted of CD4+ or CD8+ T cells sorted from blood, taken in a trial of the OX40 agonist ivuxolimab. The CDR3 nucleotides read TGTGCCAGCAGCCAAGACGGCGGGACAGGGGGCAATGAGCAGTTCTTC. Its protein product is CASSQDGGTGGNEQFF.